Sequencing of this TCR beta chain was carried out in a study of cytomegalovirus exposure and HLA in healthy donors. The PCR had 60 Vbeta and 13 Jbeta primers. The method was immunoSEQ multiplex PCR; TCRdb's version includes in-frame clones alone and lacks a portion of them. The sample lists fewer than 150,000 clones; about three quarters were seen once. As regards this clone: Antigen unknown.

Regarding the study as a whole: Being indistinguishable, some V segments were excluded, TRBV6-2 and TRBV6-3 among them. DRB1 had the most TCR associations and HLA-C the fewest, a later analysis found, with rates varying by HLA locus. According to reports, the classifier identified cytomegalovirus status with high specificity and sensitivity. Associated with cytomegalovirus, according to the listing, were around 170 TCR beta chains.

V was clipped by 3 bases and J by 0 bases, with 11 bases between them. Germline loops: CDR1 KGHSH, CDR2 LQKENI. This CDR3 comprises 16 residues. The TCR sequence derives from a human donor in good health. Material for sequencing was PBMCs. The J gene is TRBJ1-4, the V gene TRBV18; D uncertain. Here the CDR3 DNA reads TGTGCCAGCTCACCTCGGCAGGCCGCAACTAATGAAAAACTGTTTTTT. Protein product: CASSPRQAATNEKLFF.